This T cell receptor (beta chain) was identified in a study of human T cells and chemical hapten exposure. The CDR3 loop spans 17 amino acids. Trimming stripped 6 bases from V and 0 bases from J, with 21 bases between. Germline assignment: CDR1 DFQATT and CDR2 SNEGSKA (reference sequence). TCRdb re-analysed the RACE reads in MiXCR, keeping a single row per CDR3 protein. Of some 380,000 distinct CDR3 sequences listed, more than 4.5% are singletons. The sample holds many counts of this clonotype. The antigen is not known. The time point is: patch test 1, 2 weeks after DPC sensitization. Indicated treatment: therapeutic diphenylcyclopropenone sensitization with weekly scalp DPC. Study-level results: It was expanded TCRs that formed significantly more large CDR3 similarity clusters than controls did.

This sequence joins TRBV20-1 and TRBJ2-4; D is possibly TRBD1 (7 bases). The origin of this receptor is a woman aged 45-59 years with alopecia areata. Some clones in this sample may be carry-over from other donors' samples. This specimen consisted of whole blood, obtained in connection with sensitization to the hapten diphenylcyclopropenone (DPC). CDR3 in DNA: TGCAGTGCCCCGAAGGGGGCAGGGGACTTAGCCAAAAACATTCAGTACTTC. Its protein is CSAPKGAGDLAKNIQYF.